One and the same sample provided the 11 T cell receptor beta chains below, sequenced in a study of a mutant IDH1 vaccine in newly diagnosed glioma. Some clones are missing from TCRdb's copy, which holds only in-frame ones; the method was immunoSEQ multiplex PCR. The data contain about 88,000 clones, roughly four fifths of them singletons. Time point defined: baseline, week 1 (first vaccination visit). Sample treatment: pre-vaccination baseline after standard-of-care therapy. The material sequenced was PBMCs, taken from a glioma patient treated with radiotherapy, temozolomide or both. The receptor source for this set is a man between 35 and 55 years old with glioma. Some clones in this sample may be carry-over from other donors' samples.

This clone was recorded only once. The chain uses TRBV7-2 and TRBJ2-2; unclear D gene. The germline CDR1 and CDR2 sequences are SGHTA and FQGNSA. CDR3 size: 13 residues. V lost 2 bases, J lost 4 bases, and 5 bases lay in between. The CDR3 bases are TGTGCCAGCAGCTTATTTACCACCGGGGAGCTGTTTTTT. It encodes CASSLFTTGELFF. The entire variable domain, with the rest obtained from reference TRBV7-2 and TRBJ2-2, is as follows: GAGVSQSPSNKVTEKGKDVELRCDPISGHTALYWYRQSLGQGLEFLIYFQGNSAPDKSGLPSDRFSAERTGGSVSTLTIQRTQQEDSAVYLCASSLFTTGELFFGEGSRLTVL.

The rearrangement links TRBV29-1 to TRBJ1-3; 8 nucleotides agree with TRBD1. CDR3 length: 14 amino acids. Trimming took 7 bases from V and 1 from J; bases not matched to a gene: 6. Looked up from germline, CDR1 is SQVTM and CDR2 is ANQGSEA. DNA of the CDR3: TGCAGCGCATGGACAGGGTCATCTGGAAACACCATATATTTT. Its protein is CSAWTGSSGNTIYF.

The chain couples TRBV19 to TRBJ2-7, with D tentatively TRBD2 (5 bases). Trimming took 3 bases from V and 3 from J, leaving 9 bases between them. Germline V lookup: CDR1 LNHDA, CDR2 SQIVND (reference sequence). CDR3 size: 13 residues. CDR3 nucleotides: TGTGCCAGTAGTATTGGACTGATCTACGAGCAGTACTTC. Amino acid sequence: CASSIGLIYEQYF.

This clone was recorded a few times. Here the CDR3 reads CASSLVWQGLSPLHF. The CDR3 bases are TGCGCCAGCAGCTTGGTTTGGCAGGGGCTTTCACCCCTCCACTTT. This chain connects TRBV5-1 to TRBJ1-6; D possibly corresponds to TRBD1 (6 bases). The V end was cut by 0 bases, the J end by 9 bases, with 13 bases between. Germline values: CDR1 SGHRS, CDR2 YFSETQ. This CDR3 is 15 amino acids long.

The chain recombines TRBV2 with TRBJ1-5; D remains ambiguous. The CDR3 is made up of 15 amino acids. V was pared by 6 bases and J by 4 bases, with 16 bases between. Per germline, CDR1 SNHLY and CDR2 FYNNEI. The CDR3 here is CASSAQEGMNQPQHF. CDR3 in DNA: TGTGCCAGCAGCGCCCAGGAGGGTATGAATCAGCCCCAGCATTTT.

This rearrangement joins TRBV4-1 to TRBJ2-1, with D perhaps TRBD2 (5 bases). Trimming cost V 1 base and J 4 bases, with 17 bases left between them. The CDR3 is made up of 17 amino acids. Per the germline V gene, CDR1 is MGHRA and CDR2 is YSYEKL. This CDR3 reads CASSQGAAKTGYNEQFF. CDR3 nucleotide sequence: TGCGCCAGCAGCCAAGGTGCCGCAAAAACGGGGTACAATGAGCAGTTCTTC.

The rearrangement links TRBV5-1 to TRBJ2-5, with D possibly being TRBD1 (5 bases). Germline CDR1 and CDR2: SGHRS and YFSETQ. V was clipped by 5 bases and J by 2 bases, with 13 bases between them. CDR3 size: 14 residues. The CDR3, as DNA: TGCGCCAGCAGTCCTGGGGCAGCACAAGAGACCCAGTACTTC. Its translation is CASSPGAAQETQYF.

The V call is TRBV6-6, the J call TRBJ1-2; D call uncertain. The CDR3 has 14 amino acids. Germline CDR1 MNHNY, CDR2 SVGAGI (reference sequence). The ends were cut back, 5 bases at V and 2 bases at J, with 12 bases in the middle. CDR3: CASSQTTKNYGYTF. CDR3 sequence (DNA): TGTGCCAGCAGTCAAACGACTAAAAACTATGGCTACACCTTC.

CDR3 bases: TGTGCCAGCAGCCCTATAACCGGGGAGCTGTTTTTT. Protein: CASSPITGELFF. This chain joins TRBV9 and TRBJ2-2; no definite D call. The V end was cut by 4 bases, the J end by 5 bases, with 6 bases between. The CDR3 is 12 amino acids. Germline loops: CDR1 SGDLS, CDR2 YYNGEE.

This clone has only one observation. The DNA of the CDR3 is TGCGCCAGCAGTGAGGCTAGCGGAAGTGGGCAGTTCTTC. Translation gives CASSEASGSGQFF. The chain has TRBV10-1 and TRBJ2-1, with 7 bases that match TRBD2. Germline CDR1 and CDR2: WNHNN and SYGVQD (reference sequence). The CDR3 length is 13 residues. V gave up 2 bases and J gave up 12 bases; unmatched junction bases: 7.

The J gene is TRBJ1-1, the V gene TRBV18; no clear D. V was shortened by 3 bases and J by 1 base, with 9 bases between the two germline ends. The germline gives CDR1 KGHSH, CDR2 LQKENI. The CDR3 covers 14 residues. DNA for the CDR3: TGTGCCAGCTCACCGGTAGGGCAGAACACTGAAGCTTTCTTT. Its protein is CASSPVGQNTEAFF.